The entry below describes one T cell receptor beta chain. This sample is drawn from a study of blood T cells in healthy people across ages. With 5 bases removed from V and 0 bases from J, the gap between germline ends came to 15 bases. Looked up from germline, CDR1 is DFQATT and CDR2 is SNEGSKA (reference sequence). This CDR3 comprises 15 residues. Together with a sample-barcoded 5' primer, a J-beta primer mix was included in a second PCR lasting roughly 6 to 12 cycles. TCRdb re-called the 5' RACE reads with MiXCR, one entry per CDR3 protein. The repertoire includes about 810,000 distinct CDR3 sequences, around 36% of them detected once, and 10% to 15% sits in the top ten.

The sequenced sample consisted of blood. The rearrangement uses TRBV20-1 and TRBJ2-3; D perhaps matches TRBD2 (5 bases). The receptor was isolated from a man between 18 and 35 years old in good health. The CDR3 loop reads CSAPSGDPSTDTQYF. CDR3 nucleotides: TGCAGTGCTCCAAGCGGAGACCCTAGCACAGATACGCAGTATTTT.